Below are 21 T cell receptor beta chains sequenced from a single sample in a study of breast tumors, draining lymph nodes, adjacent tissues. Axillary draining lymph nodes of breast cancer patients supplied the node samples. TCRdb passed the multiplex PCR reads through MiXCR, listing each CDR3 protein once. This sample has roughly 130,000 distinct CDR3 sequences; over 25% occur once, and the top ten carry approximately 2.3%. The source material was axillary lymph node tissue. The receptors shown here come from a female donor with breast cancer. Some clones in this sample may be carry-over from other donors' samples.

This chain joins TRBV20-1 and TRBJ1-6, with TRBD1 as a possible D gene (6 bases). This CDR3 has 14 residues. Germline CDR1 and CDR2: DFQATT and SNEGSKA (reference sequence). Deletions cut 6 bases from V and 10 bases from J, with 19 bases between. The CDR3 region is CSAELGGEDSPLHF. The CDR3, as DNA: TGCAGTGCGGAGTTAGGGGGGGAGGACTCACCCCTCCACTTT.

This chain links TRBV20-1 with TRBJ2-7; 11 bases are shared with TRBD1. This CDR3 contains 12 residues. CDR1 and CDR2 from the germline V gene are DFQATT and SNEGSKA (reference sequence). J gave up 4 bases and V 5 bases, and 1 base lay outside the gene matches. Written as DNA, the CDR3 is TGCAGTGCTTGGGACAGGGGGTACGAGCAGTACGTC. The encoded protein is CSAWDRGYEQYV.

The CDR3 loop reads CASLTGLNTEAFF. Written as DNA, the CDR3 is TGTGCCAGCCTTACAGGCTTGAACACTGAAGCTTTCTTT. The chain uses TRBV28 and TRBJ1-1; weak D call: TRBD1 (5 bases). V was pared by 8 bases and J by 0 bases, with 10 bases between. Germline V lookup: CDR1 MDHEN, CDR2 SYDVKM. The CDR3 extends over 13 amino acids.

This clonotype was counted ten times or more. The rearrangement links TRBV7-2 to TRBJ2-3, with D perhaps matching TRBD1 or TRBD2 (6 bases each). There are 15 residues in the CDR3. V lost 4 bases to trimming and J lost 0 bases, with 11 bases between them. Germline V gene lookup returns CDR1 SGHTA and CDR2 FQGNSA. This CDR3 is CASSSRGTSTDTQYF. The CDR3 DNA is TGTGCCAGCAGCTCTAGGGGGACTAGCACAGATACGCAGTATTTT.

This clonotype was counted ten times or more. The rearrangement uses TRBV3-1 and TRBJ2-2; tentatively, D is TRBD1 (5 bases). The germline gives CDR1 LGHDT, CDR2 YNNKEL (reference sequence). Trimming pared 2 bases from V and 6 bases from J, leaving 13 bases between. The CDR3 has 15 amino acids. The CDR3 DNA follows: TGTGCCAGCAGCCAACGAGACAGCGCCCCCGGGGAGCTGTTTTTT. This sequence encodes CASSQRDSAPGELFF.

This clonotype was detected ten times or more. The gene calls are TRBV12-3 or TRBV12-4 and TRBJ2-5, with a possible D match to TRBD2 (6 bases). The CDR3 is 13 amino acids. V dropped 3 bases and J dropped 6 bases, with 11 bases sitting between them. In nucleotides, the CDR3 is TGTGCCAGCAGTTTCGAGGGACTCAAGACCCAGTACTTC. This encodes CASSFEGLKTQYF.

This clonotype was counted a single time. DNA for the CDR3: TGTGCCATCAGTGCAACCGGGACAGATAATTCACCCCTCCACTTT. It is translated as CAISATGTDNSPLHF. This chain connects TRBV10-3 to TRBJ1-6, with TRBD1 matching 7 bases. Trimming cost V 4 bases and J 5 bases; bases outside gene matches: 5. The CDR3 covers 15 residues. Germline CDR1 is ENHRY and CDR2 is SYGVKD.

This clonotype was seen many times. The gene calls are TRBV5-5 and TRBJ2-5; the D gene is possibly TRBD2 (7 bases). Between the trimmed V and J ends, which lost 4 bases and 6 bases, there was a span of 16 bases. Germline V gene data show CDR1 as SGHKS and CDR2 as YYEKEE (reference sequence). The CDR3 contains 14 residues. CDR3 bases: TGTGCCAGCAGCGGAGTGGGGGGGCAAAAGACCCAGTACTTC. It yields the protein CASSGVGGQKTQYF.

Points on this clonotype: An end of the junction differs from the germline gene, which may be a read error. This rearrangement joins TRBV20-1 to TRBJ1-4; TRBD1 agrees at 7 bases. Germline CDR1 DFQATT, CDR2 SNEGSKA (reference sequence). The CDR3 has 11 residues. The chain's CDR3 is CSGTEYEELFF. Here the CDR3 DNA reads TGCAGCGGGACAGAGTATGAAGAACTGTTTTTT.

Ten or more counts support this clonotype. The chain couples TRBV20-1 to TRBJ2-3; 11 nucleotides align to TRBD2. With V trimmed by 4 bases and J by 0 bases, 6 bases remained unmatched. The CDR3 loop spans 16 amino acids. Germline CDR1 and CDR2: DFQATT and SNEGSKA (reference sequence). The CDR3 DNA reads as TGCAGTGCTATTATAGCGGGGGGGCTAAGCACAGATACGCAGTATTTT. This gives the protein CSAIIAGGLSTDTQYF.

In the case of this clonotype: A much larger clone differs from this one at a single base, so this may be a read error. The chain's CDR3 is CASSVADRVVEQSF. The CDR3 DNA is TGTGCCAGCAGCGTAGCGGACAGGGTGGTTGAGCAGTCCTTC. The rearrangement joins TRBV9 to TRBJ2-1, with TRBD1 identical over 8 bases. This CDR3 is 14 amino acids long. Germline V CDR1 and CDR2: SGDLS, YYNGEE.

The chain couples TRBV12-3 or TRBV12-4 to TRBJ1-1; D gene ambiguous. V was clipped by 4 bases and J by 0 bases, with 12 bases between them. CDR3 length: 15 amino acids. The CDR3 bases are TGTGCCAGCAGTTCCCTATTTGGACTGAACACTGAAGCTTTCTTT. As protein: CASSSLFGLNTEAFF.

Here the CDR3 DNA reads TGTGCCAGCAGTGGTAGGACAGGAGGCACAGATACGCAGTATTTT. Its protein is CASSGRTGGTDTQYF. The genes are TRBV2 and TRBJ2-3; 7 bases fit TRBD1. Trimming cost V 4 bases and J 1 base; bases outside gene matches: 5. The CDR3 length is 15 residues. Germline V gives CDR1 SNHLY, CDR2 FYNNEI.

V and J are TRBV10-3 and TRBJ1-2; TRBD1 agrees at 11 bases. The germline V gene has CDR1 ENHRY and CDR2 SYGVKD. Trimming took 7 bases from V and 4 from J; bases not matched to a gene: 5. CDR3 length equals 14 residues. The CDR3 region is CAINSGTGGYGYTF. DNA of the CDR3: TGTGCCATCAATTCTGGGACAGGGGGCTATGGCTACACCTTC.

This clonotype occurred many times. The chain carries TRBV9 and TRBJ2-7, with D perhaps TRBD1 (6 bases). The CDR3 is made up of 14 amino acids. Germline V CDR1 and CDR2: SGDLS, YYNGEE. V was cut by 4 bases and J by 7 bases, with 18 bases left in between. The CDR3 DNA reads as TGTGCCAGCAGCCCGAGGCAGGGGCGAGGAGAGCAGTACTTC. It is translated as CASSPRQGRGEQYF.

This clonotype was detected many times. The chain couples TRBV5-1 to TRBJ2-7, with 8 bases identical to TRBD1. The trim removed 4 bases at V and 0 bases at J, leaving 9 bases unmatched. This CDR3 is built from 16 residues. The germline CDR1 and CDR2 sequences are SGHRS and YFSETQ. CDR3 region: CASSPAGQGLSYEQYF. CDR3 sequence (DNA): TGCGCCAGCAGCCCAGCCGGACAGGGACTCTCCTACGAGCAGTACTTC.

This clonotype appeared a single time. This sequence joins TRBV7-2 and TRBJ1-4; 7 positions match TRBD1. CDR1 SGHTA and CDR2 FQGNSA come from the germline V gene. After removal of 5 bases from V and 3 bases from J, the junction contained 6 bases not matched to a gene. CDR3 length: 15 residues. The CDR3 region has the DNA TGTGCCAGCAGCACATACAGGGGTTCTAATGAAAAACTGTTTTTT. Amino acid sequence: CASSTYRGSNEKLFF.

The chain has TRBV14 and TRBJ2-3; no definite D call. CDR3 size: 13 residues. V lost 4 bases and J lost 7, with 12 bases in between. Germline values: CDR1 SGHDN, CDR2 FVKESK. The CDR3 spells CASSRRAGHTQYF. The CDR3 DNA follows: TGTGCCAGCAGCCGTAGGGCTGGGCATACGCAGTATTTT.

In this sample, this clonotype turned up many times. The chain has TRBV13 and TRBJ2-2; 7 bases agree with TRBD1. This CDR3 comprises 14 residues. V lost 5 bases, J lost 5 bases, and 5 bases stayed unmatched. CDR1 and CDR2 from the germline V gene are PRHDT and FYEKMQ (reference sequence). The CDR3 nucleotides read TGTGCCAGCAGCCCACAGACAGGGACCGGGGAGCTGTTTTTT. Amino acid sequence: CASSPQTGTGELFF.

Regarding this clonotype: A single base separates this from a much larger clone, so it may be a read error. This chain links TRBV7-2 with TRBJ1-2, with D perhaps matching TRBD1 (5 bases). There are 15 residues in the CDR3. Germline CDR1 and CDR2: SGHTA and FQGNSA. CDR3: CASSLGVGGAYGYPF. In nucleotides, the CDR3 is TGTGCCAGCAGCTTAGGGGTGGGGGGAGCCTATGGCTACCCCTTC.

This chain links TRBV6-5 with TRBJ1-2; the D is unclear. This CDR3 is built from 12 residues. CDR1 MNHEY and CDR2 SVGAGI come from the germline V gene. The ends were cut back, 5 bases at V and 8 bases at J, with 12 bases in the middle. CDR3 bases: TGTGCCAGCAGTCCCATGGAGGTAGGCTACACCTTC. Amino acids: CASSPMEVGYTF.